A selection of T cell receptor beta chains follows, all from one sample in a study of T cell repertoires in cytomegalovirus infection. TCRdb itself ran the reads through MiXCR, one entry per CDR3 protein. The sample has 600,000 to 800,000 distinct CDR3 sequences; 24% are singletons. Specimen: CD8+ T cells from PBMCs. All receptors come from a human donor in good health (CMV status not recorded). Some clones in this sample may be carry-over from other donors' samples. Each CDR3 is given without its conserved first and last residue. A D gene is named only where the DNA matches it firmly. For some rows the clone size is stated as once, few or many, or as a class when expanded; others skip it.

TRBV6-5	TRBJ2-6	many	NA	ASSYSEWGGLAGANVLT
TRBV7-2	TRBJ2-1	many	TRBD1	ASSFVRQGSYNEQF
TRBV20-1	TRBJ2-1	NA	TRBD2	SARDAGLAGVYGEQF
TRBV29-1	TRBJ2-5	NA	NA	SVEDVGKQETQY
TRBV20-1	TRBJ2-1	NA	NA	SARDSGGGEQF
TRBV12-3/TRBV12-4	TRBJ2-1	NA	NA	ASTPGGSDEQF
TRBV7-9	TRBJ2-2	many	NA	ASQRSSNTGELF
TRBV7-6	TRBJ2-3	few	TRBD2	ASSPWTSIADTQY
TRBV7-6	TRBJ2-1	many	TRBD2	ASTSGGPSSYNEQF
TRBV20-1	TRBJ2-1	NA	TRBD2	SARDRFGLAGPEQF
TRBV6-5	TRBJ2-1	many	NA	ASSYLFPDRVKDEQF
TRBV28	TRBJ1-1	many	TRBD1	ASSLPGTGGTEAF
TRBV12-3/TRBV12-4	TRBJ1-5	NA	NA	ASRGDGDQPQH
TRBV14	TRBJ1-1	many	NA	ASSQEGRRSTEAF
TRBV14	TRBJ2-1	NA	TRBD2	ASSHLTGGRYNEQF
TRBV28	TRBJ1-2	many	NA	ASSPRTTLNYGYT
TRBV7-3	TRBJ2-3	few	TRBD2	ASSLTGSGGRTDTQY
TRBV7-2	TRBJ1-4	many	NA	ASRGRDEKLF
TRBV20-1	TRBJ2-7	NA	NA	SARARGDYEQY
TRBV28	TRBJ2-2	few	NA	ASSPNPFNSRLNVTGTGELF
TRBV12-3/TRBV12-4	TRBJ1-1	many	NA	ASSPRGLGNTEAF
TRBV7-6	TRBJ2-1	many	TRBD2	ASSLVASGGPLDYNEQF
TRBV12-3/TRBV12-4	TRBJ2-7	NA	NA	ASSPFPQQNTYEQY
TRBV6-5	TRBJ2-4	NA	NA	ASSYGLTDLAKNIQY
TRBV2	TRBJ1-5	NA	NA	ASSEARGDNQPQH
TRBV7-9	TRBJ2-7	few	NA	ASSLTGRAGYEQY
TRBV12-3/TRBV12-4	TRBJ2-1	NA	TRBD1	ASSPSTGNSYNEQF
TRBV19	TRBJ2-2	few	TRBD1	ASRPPGQTNTGELF
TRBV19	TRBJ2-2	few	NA	ASTPGANTGELF
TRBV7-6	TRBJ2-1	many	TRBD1	ASRYTGDPRDEQF
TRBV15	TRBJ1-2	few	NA	ATSPTNYGYT
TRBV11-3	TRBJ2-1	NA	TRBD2	ASSPPGGSGGAEQF
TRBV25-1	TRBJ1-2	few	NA	ASSEGWNGYT
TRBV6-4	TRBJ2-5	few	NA	ASSDPPTGQETQY
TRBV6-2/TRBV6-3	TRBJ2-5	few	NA	ASTPESGLGRETQY
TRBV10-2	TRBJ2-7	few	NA	ASRLRGDYEQY
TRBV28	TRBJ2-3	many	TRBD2	ASSLLAGGPEDTQY
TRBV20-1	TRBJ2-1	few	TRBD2	SARLAGGDVHEQF
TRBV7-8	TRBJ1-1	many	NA	ASRGPMNTEAF
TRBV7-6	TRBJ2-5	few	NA	ASSLEPGAPYNQETQY
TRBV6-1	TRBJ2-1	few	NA	ASSEWTLSSYNEQF
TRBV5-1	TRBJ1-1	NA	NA	ASSFYRQNTEAF
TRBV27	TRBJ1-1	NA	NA	ASLGGGGAF
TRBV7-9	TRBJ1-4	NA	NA	ASSARLARRDATNEKLF
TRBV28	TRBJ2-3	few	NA	ASTPAGVFADTQY
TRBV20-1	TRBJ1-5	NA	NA	SAPSVEGAQPQH
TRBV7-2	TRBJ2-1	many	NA	ASKAAPTSYNEQF
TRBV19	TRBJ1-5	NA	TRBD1	ASSWDSVMPQH
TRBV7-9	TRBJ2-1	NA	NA	ASSPPGGNEQC
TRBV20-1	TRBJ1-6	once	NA	SAPEAGYSPLH
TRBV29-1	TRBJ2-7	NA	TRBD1	SVVSGDRSYEHY